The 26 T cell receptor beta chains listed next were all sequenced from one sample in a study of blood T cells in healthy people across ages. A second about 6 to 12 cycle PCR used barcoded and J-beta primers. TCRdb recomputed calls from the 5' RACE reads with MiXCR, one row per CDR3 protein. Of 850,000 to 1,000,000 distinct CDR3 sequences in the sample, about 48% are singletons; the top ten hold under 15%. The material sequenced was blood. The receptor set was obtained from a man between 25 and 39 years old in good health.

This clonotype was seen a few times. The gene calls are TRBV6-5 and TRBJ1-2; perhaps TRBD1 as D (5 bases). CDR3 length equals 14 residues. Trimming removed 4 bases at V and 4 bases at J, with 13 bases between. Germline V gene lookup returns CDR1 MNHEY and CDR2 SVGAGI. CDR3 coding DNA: TGTGCCAGCAGTTCACCAGGGCCCGCCTATGGCTACACCTTC. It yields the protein CASSSPGPAYGYTF.

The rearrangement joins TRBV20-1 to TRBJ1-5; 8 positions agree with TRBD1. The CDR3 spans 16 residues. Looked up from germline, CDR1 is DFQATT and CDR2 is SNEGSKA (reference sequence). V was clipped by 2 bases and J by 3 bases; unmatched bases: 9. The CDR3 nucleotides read TGCAGTGCTAGACCCGGACAGGGAATCTACAATCAGCCCCAGCATTTT. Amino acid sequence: CSARPGQGIYNQPQHF.

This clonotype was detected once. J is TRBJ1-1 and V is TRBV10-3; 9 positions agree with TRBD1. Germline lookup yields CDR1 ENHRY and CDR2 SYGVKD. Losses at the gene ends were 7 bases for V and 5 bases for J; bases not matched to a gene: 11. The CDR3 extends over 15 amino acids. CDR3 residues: CAINRIRQGDTEAFF. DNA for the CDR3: TGTGCCATCAACAGGATCAGACAGGGGGATACTGAAGCTTTCTTT.

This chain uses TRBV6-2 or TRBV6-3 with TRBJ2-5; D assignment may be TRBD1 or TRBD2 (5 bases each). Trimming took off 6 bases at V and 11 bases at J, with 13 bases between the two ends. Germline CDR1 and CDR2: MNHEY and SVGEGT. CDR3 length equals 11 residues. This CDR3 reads CASRGPGQQYF. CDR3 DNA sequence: TGTGCCAGCAGGGGACCTGGGCAGCAGTACTTC.

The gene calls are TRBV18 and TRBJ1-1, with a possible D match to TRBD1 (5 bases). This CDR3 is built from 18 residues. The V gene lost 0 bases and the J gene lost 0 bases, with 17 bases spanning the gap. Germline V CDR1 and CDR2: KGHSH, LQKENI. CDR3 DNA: TGTGCCAGCTCACCACCGGGGGTGTATCTGTCCATGAACACTGAAGCTTTCTTT. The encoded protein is CASSPPGVYLSMNTEAFF.

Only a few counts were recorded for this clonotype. The CDR3 DNA is TGTGCCAGCAGTGAGGGACAGGGGCCCTACAATGAGCAGTTCTTC. Translated, it gives CASSEGQGPYNEQFF. This chain links TRBV9 with TRBJ2-1, with 10 bases identical to TRBD1. The CDR3 length is 15 residues. The junction had 4 bases not matched to a gene; V was cut back by 5 bases and J by 2 bases. Per the germline V gene, CDR1 is SGDLS and CDR2 is YYNGEE.

The CDR3 protein is CASRKGLLNEKLFF. CDR3 bases: TGTGCCAGCCGGAAGGGACTGCTGAATGAAAAACTGTTTTTT. The chain links TRBV6-5 to TRBJ1-4, with D possibly TRBD1 on 5 matching bases. CDR3 length equals 14 residues. CDR1 and CDR2 (germline): MNHEY, SVGAGI. Trimming shortened V by 8 bases and J by 5 bases, and 15 bases separated the two germline ends.

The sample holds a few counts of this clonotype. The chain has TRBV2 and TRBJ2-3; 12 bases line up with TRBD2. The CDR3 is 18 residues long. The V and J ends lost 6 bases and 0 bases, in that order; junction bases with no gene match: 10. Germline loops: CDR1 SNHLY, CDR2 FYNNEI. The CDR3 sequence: CASRETSGGTRSTDTQYF. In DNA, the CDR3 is TGTGCCAGCAGAGAGACTAGCGGGGGAACGCGGAGCACAGATACGCAGTATTTT.

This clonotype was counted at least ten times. The CDR3 loop reads CSSGITNEQFF. CDR3 in DNA: TGCAGCTCGGGAATTACCAATGAGCAGTTCTTC. The V and J genes are TRBV29-1 and TRBJ2-1; TRBD2 is a possible D gene (5 bases). Germline V gives CDR1 SQVTM, CDR2 ANQGSEA. There are 11 residues in the CDR3. V was cut by 8 bases and J by 6 bases, with 11 bases left in between.

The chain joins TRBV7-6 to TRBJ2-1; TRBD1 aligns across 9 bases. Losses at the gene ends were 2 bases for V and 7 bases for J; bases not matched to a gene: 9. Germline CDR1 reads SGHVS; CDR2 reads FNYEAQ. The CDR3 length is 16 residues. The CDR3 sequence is CASSLPPGQGINEQFF. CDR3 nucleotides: TGTGCCAGCAGCTTACCTCCGGGACAGGGCATAAATGAGCAGTTCTTC.

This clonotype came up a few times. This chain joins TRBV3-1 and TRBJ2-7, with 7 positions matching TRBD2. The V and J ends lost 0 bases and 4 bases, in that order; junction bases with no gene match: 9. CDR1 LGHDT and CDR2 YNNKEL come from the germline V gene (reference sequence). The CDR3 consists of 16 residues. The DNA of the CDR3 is TGTGCCAGCAGCCAAGATCCCCGGAGCGGGGCTTACGAGCAGTACTTC. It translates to CASSQDPRSGAYEQYF.

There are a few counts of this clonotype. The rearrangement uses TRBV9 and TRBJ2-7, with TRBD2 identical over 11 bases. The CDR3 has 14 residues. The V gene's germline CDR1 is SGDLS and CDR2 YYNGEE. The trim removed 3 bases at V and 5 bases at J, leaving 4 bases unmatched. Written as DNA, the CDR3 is TGTGCCAGCAGCGGCGGGACTAGCGGCGACGAGCAGTACTTC. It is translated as CASSGGTSGDEQYF.

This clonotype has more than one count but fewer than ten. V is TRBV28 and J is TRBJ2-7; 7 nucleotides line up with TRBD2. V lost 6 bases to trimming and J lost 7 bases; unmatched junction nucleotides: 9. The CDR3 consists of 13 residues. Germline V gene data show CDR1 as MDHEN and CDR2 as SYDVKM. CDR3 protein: CASSSGRRPEQYF. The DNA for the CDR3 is TGTGCCAGCAGCTCCGGGAGGAGACCAGAGCAGTACTTC. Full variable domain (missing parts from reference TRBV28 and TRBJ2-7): DVKVTQSSRYLVKRTGEKVFLECVQDMDHENMFWYRQDPGLGLRLIYFSYDVKMKEKGDIPEGYSVSREKKERFSLILESASTNQTSMYLCASSSGRRPEQYFGPGTRLTVT.

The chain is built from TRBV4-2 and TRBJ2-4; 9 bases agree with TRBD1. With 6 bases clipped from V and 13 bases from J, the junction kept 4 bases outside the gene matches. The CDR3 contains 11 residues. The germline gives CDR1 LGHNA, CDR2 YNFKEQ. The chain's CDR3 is CASSRGTGQYF. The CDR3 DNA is TGTGCCAGCAGTCGGGGGACAGGGCAGTACTTC.

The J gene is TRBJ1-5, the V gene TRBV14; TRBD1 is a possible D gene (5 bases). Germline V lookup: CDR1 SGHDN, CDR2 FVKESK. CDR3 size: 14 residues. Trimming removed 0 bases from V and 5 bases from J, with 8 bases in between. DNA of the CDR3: TGTGCCAGCAGCCAAGATGCAGGGTATCAGCCCCAGCATTTT. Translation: CASSQDAGYQPQHF.

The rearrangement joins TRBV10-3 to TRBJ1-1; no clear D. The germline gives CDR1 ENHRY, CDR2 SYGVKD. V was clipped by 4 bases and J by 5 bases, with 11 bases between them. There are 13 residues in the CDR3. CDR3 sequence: CAISGNRVTEAFF. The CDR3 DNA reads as TGTGCCATCAGTGGGAACAGAGTAACTGAAGCTTTCTTT.

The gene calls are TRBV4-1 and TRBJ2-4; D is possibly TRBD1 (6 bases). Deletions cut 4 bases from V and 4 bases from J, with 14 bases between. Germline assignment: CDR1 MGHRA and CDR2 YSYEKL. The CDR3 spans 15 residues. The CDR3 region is CASSLLPGTKNIQYF. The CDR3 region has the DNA TGCGCCAGCAGCCTACTTCCGGGGACAAAAAACATTCAGTACTTC.

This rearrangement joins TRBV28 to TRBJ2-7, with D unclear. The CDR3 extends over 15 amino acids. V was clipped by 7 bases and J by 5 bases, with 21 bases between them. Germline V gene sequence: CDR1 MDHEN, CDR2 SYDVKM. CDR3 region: CASIPSRSGPDEQYF. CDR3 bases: TGTGCCAGCATCCCTTCTCGGTCGGGCCCGGACGAGCAGTACTTC.

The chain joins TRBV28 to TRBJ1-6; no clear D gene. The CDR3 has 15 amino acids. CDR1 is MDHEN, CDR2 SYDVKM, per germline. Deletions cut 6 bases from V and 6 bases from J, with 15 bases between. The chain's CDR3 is CASRPETHGNSPLHF. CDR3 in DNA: TGTGCCAGCAGACCCGAGACCCATGGTAATTCACCCCTCCACTTT.

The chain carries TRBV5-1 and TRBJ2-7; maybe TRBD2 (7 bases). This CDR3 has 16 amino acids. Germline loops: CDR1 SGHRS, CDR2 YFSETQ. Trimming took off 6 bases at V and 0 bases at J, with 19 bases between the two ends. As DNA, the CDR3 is TGCGCCAGCACCATCATGGGGGGGGACAACTCCTACGAGCAGTACTTC. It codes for CASTIMGGDNSYEQYF.

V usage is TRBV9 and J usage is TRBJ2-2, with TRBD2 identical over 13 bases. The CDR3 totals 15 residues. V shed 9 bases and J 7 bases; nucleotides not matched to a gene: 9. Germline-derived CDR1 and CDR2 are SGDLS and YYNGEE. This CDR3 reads CATSSTSGGFGELFF. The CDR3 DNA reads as TGTGCCACGTCGTCGACTAGCGGGGGGTTCGGGGAGCTGTTTTTT.

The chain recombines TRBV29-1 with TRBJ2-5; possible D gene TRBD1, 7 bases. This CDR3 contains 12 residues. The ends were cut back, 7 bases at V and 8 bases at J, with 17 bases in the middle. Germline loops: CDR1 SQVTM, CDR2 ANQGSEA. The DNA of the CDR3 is TGCAGCGGATCCTCAGGGGGGAACACCCAGTACTTC. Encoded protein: CSGSSGGNTQYF.

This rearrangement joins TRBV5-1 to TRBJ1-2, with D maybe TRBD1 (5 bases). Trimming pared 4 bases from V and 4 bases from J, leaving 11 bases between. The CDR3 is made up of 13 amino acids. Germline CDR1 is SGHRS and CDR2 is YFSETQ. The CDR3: CASSVEQAYGYTF. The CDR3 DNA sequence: TGCGCCAGCAGCGTGGAACAGGCCTATGGCTACACCTTC. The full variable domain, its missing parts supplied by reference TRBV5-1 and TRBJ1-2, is KAGVTQTPRYLIKTRGQQVTLSCSPISGHRSVSWYQQTPGQGLQFLFEYFSETQRNKGNFPGRFSGRQFSNSRSEMNVSTLELGDSALYLCASSVEQAYGYTFGSGTRLTVV.

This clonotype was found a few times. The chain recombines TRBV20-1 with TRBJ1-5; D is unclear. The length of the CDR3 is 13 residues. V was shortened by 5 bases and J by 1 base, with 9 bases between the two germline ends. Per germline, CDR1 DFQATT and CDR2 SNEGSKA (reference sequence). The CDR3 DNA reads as TGCAGTGCTGCGCCGGGGAGCAATCAGCCCCAGCATTTT. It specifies CSAAPGSNQPQHF.

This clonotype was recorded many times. CDR3 residues: CASSLVSYGYTF. CDR3 DNA: TGTGCCAGCAGCTTAGTATCTTATGGCTACACCTTC. The V and J genes are TRBV28 and TRBJ1-2; unclear D gene. V was cut by 6 bases and J by 5 bases, with 10 bases left in between. The CDR3 is made up of 12 amino acids. The germline V gene encodes CDR1 MDHEN and CDR2 SYDVKM.

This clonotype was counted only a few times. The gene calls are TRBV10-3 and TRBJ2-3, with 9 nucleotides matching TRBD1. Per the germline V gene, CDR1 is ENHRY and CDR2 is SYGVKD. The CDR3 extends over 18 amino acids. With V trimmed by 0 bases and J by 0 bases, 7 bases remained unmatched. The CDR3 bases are TGTGCCATCAGTGAGTCGCCCGGGACAGGGAGGAGCACAGATACGCAGTATTTT. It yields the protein CAISESPGTGRSTDTQYF.